The sequence of this T cell receptor beta chain was determined in a study of a mutant IDH1 vaccine in newly diagnosed glioma. Study-level information: Standard pretreatment was either radiotherapy, temozolomide, or, for most, radiochemotherapy with temozolomide.

TCRdb's table, derived via immunoSEQ multiplex PCR, lists solely in-frame clones and lacks some. The sample carries around 52,000 clones, 80% to 90% recorded once. Study-level points and caveats: Patients mounted vaccine-induced immune responses in 90% to 95% of cases. Pseudoprogression apparently tracked independently of changes in top peripheral T cell clonotypes.

The time point: week 5, during vaccination. Every vaccination contained 300 ug of the mutant IDH1 20-mer peptide and was paired with topical imiquimod. The CDR3 loop spans 14 amino acids. The germline V and J ends were trimmed by 4 bases and 5 bases, with 13 bases remaining between them. Germline CDR1 reads MNHNY; CDR2 reads SVGAGI (reference sequence). On this clone itself: Its antigen is unknown.

The source was PBMCs, collected from a glioma patient whose treatment included an IDH1 peptide vaccine. This clonotype was obtained from a middle-aged woman with glioma. The gene calls are TRBV6-6 and TRBJ2-3; D call uncertain. The CDR3 DNA reads as TGTGCCAGCAGTTCGGTGAGATCGGGAGATACGCAGTATTTT. This encodes CASSSVRSGDTQYF.